The present entry profiles one T cell receptor beta chain with its context. Methods used by the authors: Amplification with reference gene primers provided the estimates of nucleated cell counts. This table comes from immunoSEQ multiplex PCR, and its TCRdb copy is limited to in-frame clones, with some not included. That table furnishes V, J and clone size, whereas the DNA furnished D and trimming. The sample yields over 200,000 clones, roughly 88% seen once. The data were obtained in a study of blood T cell repertoires in COVID-19. At the level of the study: Italy, Spain and the United States were the sources of the convalescent and acute COVID-19 samples. In each case, the material was cDNA or gDNA derived from T cells, B-cell-depleted T cells, or PBMCs.

The CDR3 is 16 residues long. V was shortened by 1 base and J by 4 bases, with 14 bases between the two germline ends. Germline V gene lookup returns CDR1 LGHNA and CDR2 YSLEER. The sample comprised peripheral blood. This clonotype originated in a woman in her thirties with acute or convalescent COVID-19. The chain carries TRBV4-3 and TRBJ2-1, with unresolved D. This CDR3 reads CASSQGARSLYNEQFF. The CDR3, as DNA: TGCGCCAGCAGCCAAGGCGCCCGGAGCCTTTACAATGAGCAGTTCTTC.